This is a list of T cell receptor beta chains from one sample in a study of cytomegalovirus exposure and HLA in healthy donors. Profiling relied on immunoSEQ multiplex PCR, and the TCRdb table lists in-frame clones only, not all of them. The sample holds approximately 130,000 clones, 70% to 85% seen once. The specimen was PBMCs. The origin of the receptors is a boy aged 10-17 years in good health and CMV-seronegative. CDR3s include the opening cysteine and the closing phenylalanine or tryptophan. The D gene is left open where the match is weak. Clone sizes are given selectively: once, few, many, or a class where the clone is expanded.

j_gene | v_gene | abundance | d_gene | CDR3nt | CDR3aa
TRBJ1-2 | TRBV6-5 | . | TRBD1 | TGTGCCAGCCGGGTAGGGGGCTCGGGCTATGGCTACACCTTC | CASRVGGSGYGYTF
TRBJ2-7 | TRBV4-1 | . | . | TGCGCCAGCAGCCAAACGCGGGGCACCGGCGACGAGCAGTACTTC | CASSQTRGTGDEQYF
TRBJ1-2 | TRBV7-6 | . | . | TGTGCCAGCAGCCCGTTCGGGAACTATGGCTACACCTTC | CASSPFGNYGYTF
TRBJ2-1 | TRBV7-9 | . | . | TGTGCCAGCAGCTTAGACGGGGGTAAGGTCTTC | CASSLDGGKVF
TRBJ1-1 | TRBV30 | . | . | TGTGCCTGGAGTAAAAACAGGGACACTGAAGCTTTCTTT | CAWSKNRDTEAFF
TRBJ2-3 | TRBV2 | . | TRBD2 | TGTGCCAGCAGCGCCGGGAGGGGGGGTAGCACAGATACGCAGTATTTT | CASSAGRGGSTDTQYF
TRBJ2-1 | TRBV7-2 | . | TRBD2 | TGTGCCAGCAGCGAGGGACTAGCGGGGAACAATGAGCAGTTCTTC | CASSEGLAGNNEQFF
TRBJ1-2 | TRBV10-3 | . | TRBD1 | TGTGCCATCAAATCGGGACAGGGAGACTATGGCTACACCTTC | CAIKSGQGDYGYTF
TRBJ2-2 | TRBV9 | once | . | TGTGCCAGCAGCGCGGGACAACTGAACACCGGGGAGCTGTTTTTT | CASSAGQLNTGELFF
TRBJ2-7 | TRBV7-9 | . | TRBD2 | TGTGCCAGCAGCTCTCTAGCGGGGGCTACCTACGAGCAGTACTTC | CASSSLAGATYEQYF
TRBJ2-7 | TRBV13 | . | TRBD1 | TGTGCCAGCAGAACAGGGGGCTTTGGAAGTGGCTACGAGCAGTACTTC | CASRTGGFGSGYEQYF
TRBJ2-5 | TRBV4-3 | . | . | TGCGCCAGCAGCCAAGACCCCCTCCCCCAAGAGACCCAGTACTTC | CASSQDPLPQETQYF
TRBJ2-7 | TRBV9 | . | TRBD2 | TGTGCCAGCAGCGTAGTAGCGGGGGCCGACGAGCAGTACTTC | CASSVVAGADEQYF
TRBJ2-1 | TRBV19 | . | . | TGTGCCAGTAGTATCACGACAGGTATGGGCAATGAGCAGTTCTTC | CASSITTGMGNEQFF
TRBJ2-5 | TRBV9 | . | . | TGTGCCAGCAGCTCCCGTGGTGTGGGCTCCGAGACCCAGTACTTC | CASSSRGVGSETQYF
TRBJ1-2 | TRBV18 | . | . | TGTGCCAGCTCACGACGGAGGGAGGTCGGCTACACCTTC | CASSRRREVGYTF
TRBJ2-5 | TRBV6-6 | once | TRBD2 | TGTGCCAGCAGTTACCTTTCGGGACTAGCCCAAGAGACCCAGTACTTC | CASSYLSGLAQETQYF
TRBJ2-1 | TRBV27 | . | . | TGTGCCAGCAGTCCGGGGTCCCCGGGCAATGAGCAGTTCTTC | CASSPGSPGNEQFF
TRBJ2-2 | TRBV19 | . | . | TGTGCCAGTAGTTGGGGAGCCGGGGAGCTGTTTTTT | CASSWGAGELFF
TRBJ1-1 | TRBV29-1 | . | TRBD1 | TGCAGCGTTGAAAAATCGGGGACAGCCGGTGAAGCTTTCTTT | CSVEKSGTAGEAFF
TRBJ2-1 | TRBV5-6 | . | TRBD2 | TGTGCCAGCAGCCAAGGGACTAGCTACCGCAATGAGCAGTTCTTC | CASSQGTSYRNEQFF
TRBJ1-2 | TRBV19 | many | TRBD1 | TGTGCCAGTAGTTACGGACAGGGAGATGGCTACACCTTC | CASSYGQGDGYTF
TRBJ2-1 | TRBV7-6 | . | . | TGTGCCAGCAGTTTTCGGGGGTACAATGAGCAGTTCTTC | CASSFRGYNEQFF
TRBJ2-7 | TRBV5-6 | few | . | TGTGCCAGCAGCTTCATACGGGGCGAGCAGTACTTC | CASSFIRGEQYF
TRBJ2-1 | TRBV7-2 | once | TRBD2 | TGTGCCAGCAGCTCATCCCGGCTAGCGGGGGGGAATGAGCAGTTCTTC | CASSSSRLAGGNEQFF
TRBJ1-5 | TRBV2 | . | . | TGTGCCAGCAGGTCTGACTTCGGCAATCAGCCCCAGCATTTT | CASRSDFGNQPQHF
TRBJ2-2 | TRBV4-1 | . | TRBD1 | TGCGCCAGCAGCCAACGACAGGGAGAAGGGACCGGGGAGCTGTTTTTT | CASSQRQGEGTGELFF
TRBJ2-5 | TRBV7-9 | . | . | TGTTCCAGCAGCTTAGCCGGGGAGACCCAGTACTTC | CSSSLAGETQYF
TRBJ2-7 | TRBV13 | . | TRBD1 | TGTGCCAGCAGCTTAGATACAGGGGATGAGCAGTACTTC | CASSLDTGDEQYF
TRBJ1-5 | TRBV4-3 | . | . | TGCGCCAGCAGCCAAGACGCAGACAATCAGCCCCAGCATTTT | CASSQDADNQPQHF
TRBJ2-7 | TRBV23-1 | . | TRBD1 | TGCGCCACAAAGGACAGGGACGCCTACGAGCAGTACTTC | CATKDRDAYEQYF
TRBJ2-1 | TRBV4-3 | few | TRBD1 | TGCGCCAGCAGCCTAAACCTTCGGGACAGGCTACTCTTC | CASSLNLRDRLLF
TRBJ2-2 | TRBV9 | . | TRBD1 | TGTGCCAGCAACCTACAGGGGGGCACCGGGGAGCTGTTTTTT | CASNLQGGTGELFF